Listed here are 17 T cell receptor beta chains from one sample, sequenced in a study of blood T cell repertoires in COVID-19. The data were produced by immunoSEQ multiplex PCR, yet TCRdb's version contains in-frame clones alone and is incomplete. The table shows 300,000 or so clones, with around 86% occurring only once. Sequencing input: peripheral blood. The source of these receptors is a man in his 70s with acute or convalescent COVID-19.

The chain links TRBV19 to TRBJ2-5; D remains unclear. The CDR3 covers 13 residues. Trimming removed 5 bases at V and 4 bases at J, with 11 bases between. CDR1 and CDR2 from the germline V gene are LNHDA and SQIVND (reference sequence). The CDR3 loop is CASSLNKLETQYF. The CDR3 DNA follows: TGTGCCAGTAGTTTAAACAAGTTAGAGACCCAGTACTTC.

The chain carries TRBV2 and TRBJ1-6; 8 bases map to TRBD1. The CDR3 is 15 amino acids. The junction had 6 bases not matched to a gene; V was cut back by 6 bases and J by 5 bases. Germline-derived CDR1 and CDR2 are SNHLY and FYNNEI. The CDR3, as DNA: TGTGCCAGCAGAGCGGACAGGGTGGATAATTCACCCCTCCACTTT. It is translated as CASRADRVDNSPLHF.

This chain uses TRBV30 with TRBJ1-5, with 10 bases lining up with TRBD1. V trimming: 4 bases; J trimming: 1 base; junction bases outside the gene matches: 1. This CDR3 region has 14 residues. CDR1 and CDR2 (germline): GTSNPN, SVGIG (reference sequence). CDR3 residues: CAWTDRGSNQPQHF. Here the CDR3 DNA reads TGTGCCTGGACGGACAGGGGGAGCAATCAGCCCCAGCATTTT. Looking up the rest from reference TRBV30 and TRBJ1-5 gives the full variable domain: SQTIHQWPATLVQPVGSPLSLECTVEGTSNPNLYWYRQAAGRGLQLLFYSVGIGQISSEVPQNLSASRPQDRQFILSSKKLLLSDSGFYLCAWTDRGSNQPQHFGDGTRLSIL.

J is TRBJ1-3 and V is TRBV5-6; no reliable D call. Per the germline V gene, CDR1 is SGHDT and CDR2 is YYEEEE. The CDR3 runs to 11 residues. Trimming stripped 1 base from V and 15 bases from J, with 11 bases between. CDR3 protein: CASSLYSVTYF. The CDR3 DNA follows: TGTGCCAGCAGCTTGTACAGTGTCACATATTTT.

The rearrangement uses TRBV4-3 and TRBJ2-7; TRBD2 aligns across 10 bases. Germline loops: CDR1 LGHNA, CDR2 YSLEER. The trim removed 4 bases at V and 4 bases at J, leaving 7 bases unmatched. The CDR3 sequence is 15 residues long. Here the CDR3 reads CASSRLAGEGYEQYF. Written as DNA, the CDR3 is TGCGCCAGCAGCCGTCTAGCGGGGGAGGGTTACGAGCAGTACTTC.

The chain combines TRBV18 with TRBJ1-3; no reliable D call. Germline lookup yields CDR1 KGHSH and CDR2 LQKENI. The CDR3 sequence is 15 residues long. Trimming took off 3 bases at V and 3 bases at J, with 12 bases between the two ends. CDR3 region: CASSPGGVDGNTIYF. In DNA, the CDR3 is TGTGCCAGCTCACCGGGAGGTGTCGATGGAAACACCATATATTTT.

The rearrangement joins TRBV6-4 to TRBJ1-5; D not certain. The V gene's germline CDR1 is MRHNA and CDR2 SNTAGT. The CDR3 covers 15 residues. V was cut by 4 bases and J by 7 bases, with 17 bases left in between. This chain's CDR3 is CASSANPGTQQPQHF. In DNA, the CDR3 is TGTGCCAGCAGTGCAAATCCGGGAACACAACAGCCCCAGCATTTT.

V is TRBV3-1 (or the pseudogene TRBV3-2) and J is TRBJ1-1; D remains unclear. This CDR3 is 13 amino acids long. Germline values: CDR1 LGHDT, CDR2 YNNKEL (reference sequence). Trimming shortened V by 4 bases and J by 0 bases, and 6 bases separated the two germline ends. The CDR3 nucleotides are TGTGCCAGCAGCCCGACACTGAACACTGAAGCTTTCTTT. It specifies CASSPTLNTEAFF.

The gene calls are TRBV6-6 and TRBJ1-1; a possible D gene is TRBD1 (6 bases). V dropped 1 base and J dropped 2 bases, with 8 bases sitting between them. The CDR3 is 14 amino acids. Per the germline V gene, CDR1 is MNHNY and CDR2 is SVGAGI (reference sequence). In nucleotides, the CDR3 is TGTGCCAGCAGTTACTTACAGGGCAACACTGAAGCTTTCTTT. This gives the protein CASSYLQGNTEAFF.

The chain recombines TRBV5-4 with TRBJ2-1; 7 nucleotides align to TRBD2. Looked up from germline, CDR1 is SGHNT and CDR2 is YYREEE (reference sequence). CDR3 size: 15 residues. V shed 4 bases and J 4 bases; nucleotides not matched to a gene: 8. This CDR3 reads CASSKSGTQYNEQFF. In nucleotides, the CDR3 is TGTGCCAGCAGCAAAAGCGGGACTCAGTACAATGAGCAGTTCTTC.

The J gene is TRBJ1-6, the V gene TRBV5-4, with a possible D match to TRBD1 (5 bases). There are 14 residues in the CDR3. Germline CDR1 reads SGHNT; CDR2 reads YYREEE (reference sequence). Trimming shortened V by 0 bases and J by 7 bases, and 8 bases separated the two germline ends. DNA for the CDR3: TGTGCCAGCAGCTTGGCTCAGGGAAATTCACCCCTCCACTTT. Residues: CASSLAQGNSPLHF.

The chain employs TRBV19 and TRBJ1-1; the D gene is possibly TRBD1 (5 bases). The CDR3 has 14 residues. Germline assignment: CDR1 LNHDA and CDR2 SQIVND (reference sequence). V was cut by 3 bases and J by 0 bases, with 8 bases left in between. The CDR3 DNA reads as TGTGCCAGTAGTATTGCCAGGGTGAACACTGAAGCTTTCTTT. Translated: CASSIARVNTEAFF.

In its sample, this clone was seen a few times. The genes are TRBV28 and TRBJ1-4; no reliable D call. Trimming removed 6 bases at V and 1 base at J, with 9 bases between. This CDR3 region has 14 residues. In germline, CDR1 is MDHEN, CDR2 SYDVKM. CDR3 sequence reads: CASSYQETNEKLFF. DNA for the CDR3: TGTGCCAGCAGCTATCAGGAAACTAATGAAAAACTGTTTTTT.

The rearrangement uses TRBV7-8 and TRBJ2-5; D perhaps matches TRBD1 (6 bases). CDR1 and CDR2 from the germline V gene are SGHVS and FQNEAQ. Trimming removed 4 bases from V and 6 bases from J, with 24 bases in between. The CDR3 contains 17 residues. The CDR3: CASSWTHSTGSEKTQYF. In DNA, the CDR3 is TGTGCCAGCAGCTGGACCCATTCGACAGGTTCAGAAAAGACCCAGTACTTC. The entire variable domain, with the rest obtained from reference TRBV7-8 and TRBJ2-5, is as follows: GAGVSQSPRYKVAKRGQDVALRCDPISGHVSLFWYQQALGQGPEFLTYFQNEAQLDKSGLPSDRFFAERPEGSVSTLKIQRTQQEDSAVYLCASSWTHSTGSEKTQYFGPGTRLLVL.

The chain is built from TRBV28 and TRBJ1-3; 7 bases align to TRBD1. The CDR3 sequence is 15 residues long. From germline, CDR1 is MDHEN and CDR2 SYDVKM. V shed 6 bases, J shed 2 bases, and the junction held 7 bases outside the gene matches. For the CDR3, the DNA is TGTGCCAGCAGGATCGGGACAGCCACTGGAAACACCATATATTTT. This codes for CASRIGTATGNTIYF.

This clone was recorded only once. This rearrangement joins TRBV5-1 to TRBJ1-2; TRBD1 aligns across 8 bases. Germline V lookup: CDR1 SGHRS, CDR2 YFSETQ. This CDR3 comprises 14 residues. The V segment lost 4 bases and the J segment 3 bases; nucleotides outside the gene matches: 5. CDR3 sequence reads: CASSATTGDYGYTF. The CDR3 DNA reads TGCGCCAGCAGCGCAACGACAGGGGACTATGGCTACACCTTC.

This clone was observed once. Here the CDR3 reads CASSAQGSSYNEQFF. The CDR3 bases are TGTGCCAGCAGCGCACAGGGGAGCTCCTACAATGAGCAGTTCTTC. The gene calls are TRBV11-2 and TRBJ2-1; 7 nucleotides line up with TRBD1. Trimming removed 5 bases from V and 0 bases from J; junction bases left unmatched: 4. The germline gives CDR1 SGHAT, CDR2 FQNNGV. The length of the CDR3 is 15 residues.